Sequencing of this T cell receptor beta chain was carried out in a study of blood T cell repertoires in COVID-19. The wider study: The cDNA or gDNA used as material had been derived from T cells, B-cell-depleted T cells, or PBMCs.

In the original processing: Nucleated cell number was recorded as an estimate derived from reference gene primer amplification. Here immunoSEQ multiplex PCR was the method, and the copy in TCRdb shows in-frame clones only, minus some. D and trimming were read from the DNA, whereas the V and J calls and clone size are those reported in that table. This table has about 240,000 clones, roughly 80% appearing once. The CDR3 is 12 residues long. V lost 2 bases to trimming and J lost 5 bases, with 6 bases between them. Germline assignment: CDR1 MDHEN and CDR2 SYDVKM. One Seattle source followed patients from active infection through their disease course.

The specimen was peripheral blood. The rearrangement joins TRBV28 to TRBJ2-5; D is perhaps TRBD2 (5 bases). This clonotype was obtained from a woman older than 75 with COVID-19, enrolled during active disease. This CDR3 reads CASSLTGETQYF. The CDR3 DNA reads TGTGCCAGCAGTTTAACGGGGGAGACCCAGTACTTC.